These T cell receptor beta chains were read from a single sample in a study of control samples from healthy donors and cancer patients. This table comes from immunoSEQ multiplex PCR, and its TCRdb copy is limited to in-frame clones, with some not included. The profile covers 78,000 or so clones, with roughly 87% appearing a single time and 4% taken by the ten largest. The sample was blood. Receptors originate from a woman in her forties or fifties in good health. Each CDR3 is given with its conserved first and last residue.

V gene,J gene,CDR3 protein
TRBV10-3,TRBJ2-3,CAISEGTGAGDTQYF
TRBV2,TRBJ1-3,CASSKELSGNTIYF
TRBV6-5,TRBJ1-3,CASSYTAGARNTIYF
TRBV28,TRBJ1-1,CASVGREAFF
TRBV28,TRBJ2-2,CASSLWETGELFF
TRBV21-1,TRBJ1-1,CASSWGLLNTEAFF
TRBV6-5,TRBJ2-2,CASIRLARLGELFF
TRBV3-1/TRBV3-2,TRBJ1-1,CASSRLGANTEAFF
TRBV9,TRBJ2-7,CASSVTPGANYEQYF
TRBV2,TRBJ1-4,CASRWTATNEKLFF
TRBV7-2,TRBJ1-5,CASSITMRLDQPQHF
TRBV7-8,TRBJ2-2,CASSFYDRGVTGELFF
TRBV9,TRBJ2-1,CASSGASGRAPVPYNEQFF
TRBV30,TRBJ2-5,CAWSVPGLGLRETQYF
TRBV6-5,TRBJ2-3,CASRLAGGSTDTQYF
TRBV6-6,TRBJ2-1,CASRLRGRVHNEQFF
TRBV19,TRBJ1-5,CASSHDTGERAQPQHF
TRBV6-5,TRBJ1-3,CASSQTGASGNTIYF
TRBV9,TRBJ1-1,CASSFGQNTEAFF
TRBV19,TRBJ1-4,CASSTTLTRALNEKLFF
TRBV27,TRBJ1-1,CASSPYPGQGHTEAFF
TRBV7-2,TRBJ2-3,CASSLEQARTDTQYF
TRBV29-1,TRBJ1-1,CSVEAGGKTEAFF
TRBV5-6,TRBJ2-7,CASSPAGPYEQYF
TRBV3-1/TRBV3-2,TRBJ2-1,CASSRGTGAYNEQFF
TRBV27,TRBJ1-2,CASSLGADYGYTF
TRBV6-5,TRBJ2-7,CASSYSTLTGKEQYF
TRBV10-2,TRBJ2-7,CASSESNQGFRQYF
TRBV3-1/TRBV3-2,TRBJ1-1,CASSPRDRGAAFF
TRBV6-6,TRBJ2-1,CASSRPWDSYNEQFF
TRBV5-1,TRBJ2-5,CASSLEGTVTQETQYF
TRBV6-5,TRBJ1-2,CASSTSGFYYGYTF
TRBV6-5,TRBJ2-7,CASSRTGDYEQYF
TRBV19,TRBJ2-3,CASSPRGDTQYF
TRBV5-1,TRBJ1-2,CASSLAGADYGYTF
TRBV28,TRBJ1-3,CASSSPDGRNTIYF
TRBV20-1,TRBJ1-6,CSASFVSPLHF
TRBV10-1,TRBJ1-6,CASSKLGESPLHF
TRBV15,TRBJ2-1,CATSSRIDNEQFF
TRBV6-9,TRBJ2-7,CASSFPDEGPSSYEQYF